Presented here are 2 T cell receptor beta chains from one specimen sequenced in a study of blood T cell repertoires in COVID-19. The protocol was immunoSEQ multiplex PCR, while the TCRdb copy is restricted to in-frame clones and leaves out a portion. The sample has roughly 150,000 clones, 65% to 85% seen once. Sequencing was done on a sample of PBMCs or T cells enriched from blood (not recorded which). The source is a man aged 35-49 years who had recovered from COVID-19.

This clone was seen more than once but under ten times. The V call is TRBV10-3, the J call TRBJ1-1; D ambiguous. The CDR3 is made up of 14 amino acids. Germline CDR1 and CDR2: ENHRY and SYGVKD. Deletions cut 0 bases from V and 4 bases from J, with 9 bases between. In nucleotides, the CDR3 is TGTGCCATCAGTGAGTCCAATGAGGGCACTGAAGCTTTCTTT. The encoded protein is CAISESNEGTEAFF.

This chain joins TRBV28 and TRBJ1-4, with D possibly TRBD1 on 5 matching bases. V was shortened by 2 bases and J by 4 bases, with 11 bases between the two germline ends. The CDR3 contains 15 residues. In germline, CDR1 is MDHEN, CDR2 SYDVKM. CDR3 protein: CASSLRGHFNEKLFF. CDR3 nucleotides: TGTGCCAGCAGTTTAAGAGGACACTTTAATGAAAAACTGTTTTTT.